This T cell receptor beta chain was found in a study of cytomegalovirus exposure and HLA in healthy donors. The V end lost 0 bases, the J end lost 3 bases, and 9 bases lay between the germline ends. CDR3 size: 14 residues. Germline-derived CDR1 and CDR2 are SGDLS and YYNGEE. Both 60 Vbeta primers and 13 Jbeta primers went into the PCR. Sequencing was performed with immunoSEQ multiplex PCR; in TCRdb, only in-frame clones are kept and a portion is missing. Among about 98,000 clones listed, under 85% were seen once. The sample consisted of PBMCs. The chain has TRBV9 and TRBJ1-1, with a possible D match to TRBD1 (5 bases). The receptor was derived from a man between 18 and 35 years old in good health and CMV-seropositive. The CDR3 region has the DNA TGTGCCAGCAGCGTAGTGCCAGGGCACACTGAAGCTTTCTTT. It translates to CASSVVPGHTEAFF.